This T cell receptor (beta chain) was identified in a study of cytomegalovirus exposure and HLA in healthy donors. Study conclusions and caveats: In a later analysis, CMV-associated beta chains were mostly HLA-associated, it appeared. The classifier was said to identify cytomegalovirus status with high specificity and sensitivity. Later on, a genetic analysis was performed. It linked a missense variant in DCLRE1C with V- and J-gene trimming of TCR beta. Altogether, 170 or so TCR beta chains were recorded as cytomegalovirus-associated.

The PCR was carried out with 60 Vbeta primers and 13 Jbeta primers. The protocol was immunoSEQ multiplex PCR, while the TCRdb copy is restricted to in-frame clones and leaves out a portion. The sample has about 150,000 clones; about two thirds are singletons. J was trimmed by 4 bases and V by 5 bases; bases with no gene match: 8. The CDR3 contains 15 residues. Germline CDR1 and CDR2: SGHRS and YFSETQ. Concerning this clone: Antigen specificity is unknown.

The chain is built from TRBV5-1 and TRBJ1-4, with 7 bases aligning to TRBD1. Sequenced material: PBMCs. The TCR originated in a man aged 55 to 69 in good health and CMV-seronegative. For the CDR3, the DNA is TGCGCCAGCAGTTCCGACAGGGCCCTTAATGAAAAACTGTTTTTT. Translating it yields CASSSDRALNEKLFF.